The 8 T cell receptor beta chains given below trace back to one sample, sequenced in a study of cytomegalovirus exposure and HLA in healthy donors. The PCR employed 60 Vbeta primers together with 13 Jbeta primers. Method: immunoSEQ multiplex PCR; TCRdb's copy keeps in-frame clones and lacks some. Of about 110,000 clones in the sample, roughly 80% were seen once. Sequencing was performed on PBMCs. Source of these receptors: a man between 25 and 39 years old in good health and CMV-seropositive.

The chain has TRBV13 and TRBJ2-1; the D gene is possibly TRBD1 (6 bases). This CDR3 region has 17 residues. Germline V lookup: CDR1 PRHDT, CDR2 FYEKMQ (reference sequence). V gave up 5 bases and J gave up 4 bases, with 21 bases separating them. CDR3 sequence reads: CASSGRRDTSTYNEQFF. CDR3 DNA sequence: TGTGCCAGCAGCGGCCGACGGGACACCTCTACTTACAATGAGCAGTTCTTC. The full variable domain, completed using reference TRBV13 and TRBJ2-1, is AAGVIQSPRHLIKEKRETATLKCYPIPRHDTVYWYQQGPGQDPQFLISFYEKMQSDKGSIPDRFSAQQFSDYHSELNMSSLELGDSALYFCASSGRRDTSTYNEQFFGPGTRLTVL.

The chain carries TRBV5-6 and TRBJ1-1; 7 nucleotides agree with TRBD1. The CDR3 spans 16 residues. Per the germline V gene, CDR1 is SGHDT and CDR2 is YYEEEE. J lost 4 bases, V lost 0 bases, and 9 bases had no gene match. CDR3 amino acids: CASSLGDRVGGTEAFF. The CDR3 DNA follows: TGTGCCAGCAGCTTGGGAGACAGGGTGGGGGGCACTGAAGCTTTCTTT.

This sequence joins TRBV2 and TRBJ1-2, with TRBD1 matching over 8 bases. CDR3 length: 11 residues. V dropped 6 bases and J dropped 7; count of bases not matched to a gene: 1. The germline V gene encodes CDR1 SNHLY and CDR2 FYNNEI. The CDR3 coding sequence is TGTGCCAGCAGCGGGACAGGTGGCTACACCTTC. This sequence encodes CASSGTGGYTF. The full variable domain, in which reference TRBV2 and TRBJ1-2 provide the parts outside the CDR3, is EPEVTQTPSHQVTQMGQEVILRCVPISNHLYFYWYRQILGQKVEFLVSFYNNEISEKSEIFDDQFSVERPDGSNFTLKIRSTKLEDSAMYFCASSGTGGYTFGSGTRLTVV.

The rearrangement joins TRBV21-1 to TRBJ1-5; the table's TRBD1 call for D was not verified on the DNA. TRBV21-1 is noted as a pseudogene. This CDR3 spans 16 amino acids. CDR3 sequence reads: CASSKVRDRKNQPQHF. Written as DNA, the CDR3 is TGTGCCAGCAGCAAAGTCCGGGACAGAAAAAATCAGCCCCAGCATTTT.

The chain joins TRBV9 to TRBJ2-1; 11 positions match TRBD1. Trimming removed 0 bases from V and 6 bases from J; junction bases left unmatched: 5. Germline V gene data show CDR1 as SGDLS and CDR2 as YYNGEE. This CDR3 comprises 16 residues. The CDR3 bases are TGTGCCAGCAGCGTAGTCCTGGGGACAGGGGGCAATGAGCAGTTCTTC. Translated: CASSVVLGTGGNEQFF.

This clone has only a few counts. The V gene is TRBV6-6, the J gene TRBJ2-7; weak D call: TRBD1 (5 bases). The CDR3 extends over 14 amino acids. Germline V lookup: CDR1 MNHNY, CDR2 SVGAGI (reference sequence). The V end lost 4 bases, the J end lost 2 bases, and 12 bases lay between the germline ends. CDR3 sequence reads: CASSSTAPTYEQYF. CDR3 DNA: TGTGCCAGCAGTTCGACAGCCCCCACCTACGAGCAGTACTTC.

This clone was detected only once. Within the sample, other DNA sequences also encode this same CDR3. CDR3 protein: CASSERQLSYEQYF. In DNA, the CDR3 is TGTGCCAGCAGCGAAAGACAGCTCTCCTACGAGCAGTACTTC. The rearrangement uses TRBV7-8 and TRBJ2-7; D perhaps matches TRBD1 (5 bases). This CDR3 contains 14 residues. Germline loops: CDR1 SGHVS, CDR2 FQNEAQ. V lost 5 bases, J lost 0 bases, and 11 bases lay in between.

The rearrangement uses TRBV4-1 and TRBJ2-6; TRBD2 aligns across 10 bases. Germline-derived CDR1 and CDR2 are MGHRA and YSYEKL. Trimming at V came to 1 base and at J to 1 base, leaving 7 bases not matched to a gene. This CDR3 spans 19 amino acids. CDR3 sequence reads: CASSQVQRGGRSGANVLTF. In nucleotides, the CDR3 is TGCGCCAGCAGCCAAGTTCAGCGGGGGGGTCGGTCTGGGGCCAACGTCCTGACTTTC.